Presented here are 9 T cell receptor beta chains from one specimen sequenced in a study of blood T cells in healthy people across ages. Combining a sample-barcoded 5' primer with a J-beta primer mix, a second PCR ran for roughly 6 to 12 cycles. TCRdb recomputed calls from the 5' RACE reads with MiXCR, one row per CDR3 protein. The sample has around 2 million distinct CDR3 sequences; 35% to 50% are singletons. The source material was blood. The receptors were gathered from a human donor in good health.

This chain links TRBV5-4 with TRBJ2-1, with TRBD2 identical over 7 bases. Trimming took 0 bases from V and 6 from J; bases not matched to a gene: 9. From germline, CDR1 is SGHNT and CDR2 YYREEE (reference sequence). CDR3 length: 16 amino acids. CDR3 bases: TGTGCCAGCAGCTTGGCCCGGGGCGGGGGTTCCAATGAGCAGTTCTTC. Protein: CASSLARGGGSNEQFF. Based on the CDR3 plus reference TRBV5-4 and TRBJ2-1, the full variable domain is ETGVTQSPTHLIKTRGQQVTLRCSSQSGHNTVSWYQQALGQGPQFIFQYYREEENGRGNFPPRFSGLQFPNYSSELNVNALELDDSALYLCASSLARGGGSNEQFFGPGTRLTVL.

The gene calls are TRBV10-3 and TRBJ2-5; 12 nucleotides agree with TRBD1. CDR1 is ENHRY and CDR2 is SYGVKD in the germline V gene. Germline trimming cut 9 bases from V and 5 bases from J; bases unmatched to any gene: 7. The CDR3 is made up of 14 amino acids. In DNA form, the CDR3 reads TGTGCCATTCGGGGGACAGGGGGCAAGGAGACCCAGTACTTC. Translated: CAIRGTGGKETQYF.

Comments on this clonotype: One end of the junction does not line up with germline, which may come from a read error. J is TRBJ1-6 and V is TRBV20-1; unclear D gene. This CDR3 has 11 amino acids. The germline V gene has CDR1 DFQATT and CDR2 SNEGSKA (reference sequence). CDR3 DNA sequence: TGCAGTGCTAGAGAAAATTCATCCCTCCACTTT. Protein: CSARENSSLHF.

The chain links TRBV12-3 or TRBV12-4 to TRBJ1-2; D remains ambiguous. Trimming cost V 4 bases and J 3 bases, with 18 bases left between them. This CDR3 has 16 residues. The CDR3 bases are TGTGCCAGCAGTTCGTTGGGCCCGTCTGAGGACTATGGCTACACCTTC. As protein: CASSSLGPSEDYGYTF.

The chain joins TRBV27 to TRBJ2-1; tentative D call: TRBD1 (6 bases). Germline V gene sequence: CDR1 MNHEY, CDR2 SMNVEV (reference sequence). The CDR3 extends over 15 amino acids. V lost 6 bases to trimming and J lost 3 bases, with 15 bases between them. Here the CDR3 reads CASSTLEGGYNEQFF. The DNA for the CDR3 is TGTGCCAGCAGCACCTTGGAAGGGGGCTACAATGAGCAGTTCTTC.

The chain recombines TRBV6-5 with TRBJ2-3; D gene uncertain. V was shortened by 9 bases and J by 1 base, with 11 bases between the two germline ends. The CDR3 has 13 residues. CDR1 and CDR2 (germline): MNHEY, SVGAGI. CDR3 residues: CASIATGTDTQYF. The CDR3 DNA sequence: TGTGCCAGTATAGCTACGGGCACAGATACGCAGTATTTT.

This clonotype was seen only once. The chain combines TRBV12-3 or TRBV12-4 with TRBJ2-3; a weak D match, TRBD2 (6 bases). The CDR3 covers 15 residues. V lost 4 bases to trimming and J lost 5 bases, with 16 bases between them. CDR3 residues: CASSSRGGDRDTQYF. CDR3 DNA sequence: TGTGCCAGCAGTTCGAGGGGCGGGGACCGAGATACGCAGTATTTT.

CDR3 amino acids: CASSAAGGGNEQFF. In DNA, the CDR3 is TGCGCCAGCAGCGCCGCGGGGGGTGGCAATGAGCAGTTCTTC. The chain couples TRBV5-1 to TRBJ2-1, with 8 bases identical to TRBD2. The germline gives CDR1 SGHRS, CDR2 YFSETQ. V trimming: 4 bases; J trimming: 6 bases; junction bases outside the gene matches: 6. This CDR3 is built from 14 residues.

A few counts support this clonotype. The V and J genes are TRBV12-3 or TRBV12-4 and TRBJ2-5; TRBD2 aligns across 15 bases. The length of the CDR3 is 14 residues. Trimming at V came to 5 bases and at J to 7 bases, leaving 2 bases not matched to a gene. In DNA, the CDR3 is TGTGCCAGCAGTGGACTAGCGGGGGGGACGACCCAGTACTTC. Its translation: CASSGLAGGTTQYF.